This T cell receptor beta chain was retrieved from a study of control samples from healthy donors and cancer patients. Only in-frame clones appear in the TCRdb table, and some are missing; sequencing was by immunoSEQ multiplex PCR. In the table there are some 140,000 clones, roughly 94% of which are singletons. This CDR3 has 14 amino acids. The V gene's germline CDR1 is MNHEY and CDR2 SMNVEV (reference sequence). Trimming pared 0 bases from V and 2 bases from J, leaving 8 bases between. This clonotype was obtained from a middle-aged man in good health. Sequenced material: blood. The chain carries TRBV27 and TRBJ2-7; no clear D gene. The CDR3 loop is CASSLSKGTYEQYF. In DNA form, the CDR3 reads TGTGCCAGCAGTTTATCGAAAGGGACCTACGAGCAGTACTTC.